The sample holds many counts of the clone carrying this TCR beta chain. Its antigen is as yet unknown. The sample comes from a study of T-cell reconstitution after alpha-beta-depleted transplantation in children. Study-wide results and caveats: Recipient T cells and thymic progenitors that survived were the source of the high TCRbeta diversity seen at day 60 in some patients.

The junction had 8 bases not matched to a gene; V was cut back by 2 bases and J by 5 bases. Germline-derived CDR1 and CDR2 are MNHEY and SVGAGI. This CDR3 has 16 amino acids. Unique molecular identifiers were built into the TCRbeta library. TCRdb re-analysed the PCR reads in MiXCR, keeping a single row per CDR3 protein. The sample holds under 850,000 distinct CDR3 sequences; around 14% are singletons and the top ten take about 0.77%. The chain couples TRBV6-5 to TRBJ2-2, with 7 bases aligning to TRBD1. The source material was PBMCs, sampled before TCRalphabeta/CD19-depleted stem cell transplant. The origin of this receptor is a girl aged 2 to 10 with congenital amegakaryocytic thrombocytopenia, due to receive a stem cell transplant. The CDR3 bases are TGTGCCAGCAGTTACCTGGGACAGAAAATGACCGGGGAGCTGTTTTTT. Translating it yields CASSYLGQKMTGELFF.